This record concerns one T cell receptor beta chain sequence. The antigen is undetermined. The germline V gene has CDR1 MNHEY and CDR2 SVGAGI. Trimming cost V 2 bases and J 3 bases, with 14 bases left between them. The CDR3 sequence is 15 residues long. These data are taken from a study of cytomegalovirus exposure and HLA in healthy donors. Study at large: Of over 300 genotyped donors, around 84% clustered with self-reported Caucasian donors. Study-wide results and caveats: TCR beta V- and J-gene trimming was later associated with a missense DCLRE1C variant.

The PCR made use of 60 Vbeta and 13 Jbeta primers. TCRdb keeps only in-frame clones here, not all; method: immunoSEQ multiplex PCR. This table holds about 89,000 clones, about 60% found once. In nominal health when sampled, donors likely had unrecorded immune exposures nonetheless. The chain combines TRBV6-5 with TRBJ2-7, with TRBD1 as a possible D gene (8 bases). Sequenced sample: PBMCs. This clonotype was sampled from a woman aged 30 to 39 in good health and CMV-seronegative. The CDR3, as DNA: TGTGCCAGCAGTTACGGGGGGGACAGGAACTACGAGCAGTACTTC. Translated: CASSYGGDRNYEQYF.